One T cell receptor beta chain is described in this entry. What it recognizes is unknown. This specimen belongs to a study of T cell responses to AZD1222 COVID-19 vaccine. Study observations and caveats: Only a handful of AZD1222 recipients, several in all, had baseline seropositivity.

Generated by immunoSEQ multiplex PCR, the TCRdb table keeps only in-frame clones and is missing some. This sample has some 140,000 clones, with approximately 87% found just once. V gave up 4 bases and J gave up 10 bases; unmatched junction bases: 6. The CDR3 runs to 14 residues. Germline values: CDR1 SNHLY, CDR2 FYNNEI. The material sequenced was peripheral blood, taken on day 0 of MenACWY control vaccination. The chain is built from TRBV2 and TRBJ1-4, with 10 bases lining up with TRBD1. The clonotype originates from an adult in good health. The CDR3 bases are TGTGCCAGCAGTGGACAGGGGGCATTAGGAAAACTGTTTTTT. This encodes CASSGQGALGKLFF.